Listed here are 4 T cell receptor beta chains from one sample, sequenced in a study of CD4+ T cells in melanoma. Method: immunoSEQ multiplex PCR; TCRdb's copy keeps in-frame clones and lacks some. The sample yields roughly 21,000 clones, 78% seen once. These receptor sequences come from a human donor with melanoma.

The chain couples TRBV14 to TRBJ2-3; D is ambiguous. The CDR3 runs to 12 residues. V lost 3 bases, J lost 4 bases, and 5 bases lay in between. Germline CDR1 SGHDN, CDR2 FVKESK. The CDR3: CASSHFPDTQYF. Written as DNA, the CDR3 is TGTGCCAGCAGCCACTTCCCAGATACGCAGTATTTT.

This chain uses TRBV7-6 with TRBJ2-3, with 9 bases lining up with TRBD2. This CDR3 has 17 amino acids. Germline CDR1 SGHVS, CDR2 FNYEAQ. V trimming: 5 bases; J trimming: 0 bases; junction bases outside the gene matches: 9. CDR3 in amino acids: CASSPRAGGPSTDTQYF. Written as DNA, the CDR3 is TGTGCCAGCAGCCCGAGAGCGGGGGGCCCGAGCACAGATACGCAGTATTTT.

The chain recombines TRBV6-4 with TRBJ1-1, with 7 bases lining up with TRBD1. The CDR3 length is 14 residues. Germline loops: CDR1 MRHNA, CDR2 SNTAGT. After removal of 10 bases from V and 5 bases from J, the junction contained 13 bases not matched to a gene. The CDR3: CAIQRGQPQTEAFF. Written as DNA, the CDR3 is TGTGCCATCCAGAGGGGACAGCCACAAACTGAAGCTTTCTTT.

The chain is built from TRBV5-1 and TRBJ1-1; D unclear. V lost 0 bases and J 4 bases, leaving 10 bases between the germline ends. CDR3 length: 14 residues. Per germline, CDR1 SGHRS and CDR2 YFSETQ. CDR3 in amino acids: CASSLAASATEAFF. The CDR3 nucleotides are TGCGCCAGCAGCTTGGCCGCCAGTGCCACTGAAGCTTTCTTT. The full variable domain, completed using reference TRBV5-1 and TRBJ1-1, is KAGVTQTPRYLIKTRGQQVTLSCSPISGHRSVSWYQQTPGQGLQFLFEYFSETQRNKGNFPGRFSGRQFSNSRSEMNVSTLELGDSALYLCASSLAASATEAFFGQGTRLTVV.